This T cell receptor beta chain emerged from a study of graft-versus-host responses after intestinal transplantation. Study information: Anti-thymocyte globulin induction preceded roughly 3 years of tacrolimus and steroid maintenance in all recipients. Points from the study as a whole: Recipient marrow contained GvH clones, some of which appeared first in ileum or blood. Circulating GvH clone levels at their peak were associated with HvG declines (early post-transplant).

Germline CDR1 is MNHNY and CDR2 is SVGAGI (reference sequence). The CDR3 is 15 amino acids. The repertoire was sequenced with immunoSEQ multiplex PCR; TCRdb's copy has only in-frame clones and lacks some. The sample lists some 130,000 clones; 90% to 95% were seen once. With respect to this clone: Its antigen is as yet unknown.

This TCR was recovered from a human donor who received an intestinal transplant. Sequencing was performed on unstimulated CD4+ T cells sorted from spleen or lymph node cells, taken before intestinal transplant. The rearrangement links TRBV6-6 to TRBJ2-5, with 11 bases that match TRBD1. The J call may be faulty, since TRBJ2-7 better matches the DNA end. This CDR3 is CASNSGTGGSYEQYF. Written as DNA, the CDR3 is TGTGCCAGCAATTCCGGGACAGGGGGGTCCTACGAGCAGTACTTC.